At least ten counts were recorded for the clone carrying this T cell receptor beta chain. Unique molecular identifiers were incorporated when the TCRbeta library was constructed. In TCRdb, the PCR reads were re-called with MiXCR into one record per CDR3 protein. The sample consists of 600,000 to 700,000 distinct CDR3 sequences, roughly 15% of them appearing once. These data originate in a study of T-cell reconstitution after alpha-beta-depleted transplantation in children. The sequences come from PBMCs from the stem cell graft donor, collected from the stem cell graft. The source of this sequence is a human donor who donated a stem cell graft to a child with acute myeloid leukemia.

CDR3 bases: TGCAGCGTTGGACCCCTTTACTCAGGGACTGAAGCTTTCTTT. Translating it yields CSVGPLYSGTEAFF. The rearrangement uses TRBV29-1 and TRBJ1-1, with a possible D match to TRBD1 (5 bases). The CDR3 consists of 14 residues. With 4 bases removed from V and 5 bases from J, the gap between germline ends came to 17 bases. Per the germline V gene, CDR1 is SQVTM and CDR2 is ANQGSEA.